The entry below gives a single T cell receptor beta chain sequence along with its context. Its antigen is as yet unknown. This sample is part of a study of tumor and adjacent non-tumor tissue in lung cancer. Study overall: Stage I to III disease affected approximately 11 men and roughly five women aged about 31 to 76. Samples averaged roughly 4.2 million productive TCRbeta reads each.

Deletions cut 8 bases from V and 6 bases from J, with 16 bases between. Germline V gives CDR1 SQVTM, CDR2 ANQGSEA. The CDR3 loop spans 13 amino acids. Findings and limits, study-wide: Shorter survival was associated with higher TCR diversity in tumors. TCR diversity was significantly greater in tumor than normal lung tissue.

This sample's RNA came from whole unsorted tissue. Three rounds of nested PCR, following a modified ARM-PCR protocol, produced the TCRbeta library. TCRdb reprocessed the multiplex PCR reads with MiXCR, giving one entry per CDR3 protein. The sample gives about 200,000 distinct CDR3 sequences, approximately 74% of which show up once; around 25% is in the top ten. The chain uses TRBV29-1 and TRBJ2-2, with a possible D match to TRBD2 (5 bases). This TCR was recovered from a man aged 60 to 69 with non-small cell lung cancer. The material sequenced was lung tumor tissue. DNA of the CDR3: TGCAGCATTCGGGAAGAAACGGCCGGGGAGCTGTTTTTT. It is translated as CSIREETAGELFF.